This passage covers 20 T cell receptor beta chains from one sample sequenced in a study of beta chain features in type 1 diabetes. TCRB transcripts that were expressed got sequenced, as all of the isolated RNA had been reverse transcribed. Clones were read by immunoSEQ multiplex PCR, and TCRdb kept only the in-frame ones, dropping some. The data contain around 140,000 clones, over 9.5% of them seen just once; the ten biggest clones take up around 1.2%. Sequences were obtained from naive CD4+ T cells from blood. All receptors come from a man between 18 and 35 years old in good health.

The DNA for the CDR3 is TGTGCCAGTAGCCTTAGCGGGGGCCTCTTTAACCCCGGGGAGCTGTTTTTT. Encoded protein: CASSLSGGLFNPGELFF. The chain uses TRBV19 and TRBJ2-2; 9 bases align to TRBD2. This CDR3 spans 17 amino acids. Trimming took 6 bases from V and 6 from J; bases not matched to a gene: 14. Germline loops: CDR1 LNHDA, CDR2 SQIVND (reference sequence).

The chain carries TRBV19 and TRBJ2-7; 11 bases align to TRBD2. From germline, CDR1 is LNHDA and CDR2 SQIVND (reference sequence). The CDR3 is made up of 18 amino acids. J was trimmed by 4 bases and V by 2 bases; bases with no gene match: 13. This CDR3 reads CASSITRPGTSGSYEQYF. DNA for the CDR3: TGTGCCAGTAGTATAACCCGGCCCGGGACTAGCGGAAGTTACGAGCAGTACTTC.

The chain has TRBV2 and TRBJ2-5, with 11 bases identical to TRBD2. Germline V gene sequence: CDR1 SNHLY, CDR2 FYNNEI. The V and J ends lost 6 bases and 5 bases, in that order; junction bases with no gene match: 11. The CDR3 is 16 residues long. The CDR3 DNA reads as TGTGCCAGCAGCCCCTCGTCTAGCGGGGGGCGGGAGACCCAGTACTTC. Translating it yields CASSPSSSGGRETQYF.

This chain joins TRBV5-1 and TRBJ2-1, with TRBD1 matching 7 bases. The CDR3 extends over 15 amino acids. Trimming took 2 bases from V and 3 from J; bases not matched to a gene: 5. The V gene's germline CDR1 is SGHRS and CDR2 YFSETQ. In DNA form, the CDR3 reads TGCGCCAGCAGCTTCCTGACAGGGCGCTACAATGAGCAGTTCTTC. This encodes CASSFLTGRYNEQFF.

This clone was picked up a small number of times. Germline is not matched at one junction end, which may reflect a read error. The J gene is TRBJ2-1, the V gene TRBV5-6; 7 bases align to TRBD1. Per germline, CDR1 SGHDT and CDR2 YYEEEE. The CDR3 contains 16 residues. The CDR3 loop is CASSLEGDSLYNVQFF. DNA for the CDR3: TGTGCCAGCAGCTTGGAAGGGGACAGTCTCTACAATGTGCAGTTCTTC.

The CDR3 DNA follows: TGTGCCAGCAGCTTACAACTAGCCGGTGAGCAGTTCTTC. The encoded protein is CASSLQLAGEQFF. This chain joins TRBV7-2 and TRBJ2-1, with a weak D call TRBD2 (6 bases). The CDR3 is made up of 13 amino acids. Per germline, CDR1 SGHTA and CDR2 FQGNSA. The V gene lost 2 bases and the J gene lost 9 bases, with 11 bases spanning the gap.

This clone turned up a few times. The chain has TRBV4-1 and TRBJ1-1; D is possibly TRBD1 (6 bases). CDR1 is MGHRA, CDR2 YSYEKL, per germline. V was shortened by 5 bases and J by 6 bases, with 13 bases between the two germline ends. CDR3 length equals 13 residues. Here the CDR3 DNA reads TGCGCCAGCAGCGATACAGGGAAGCCTGAAGCTTTCTTT. It specifies CASSDTGKPEAFF.

Ten or more counts support this clone. The chain is built from TRBV7-9 and TRBJ2-4; TRBD2 matches at 12 bases. J gave up 6 bases and V 4 bases, and 10 bases lay outside the gene matches. CDR3 size: 17 residues. The germline V gene has CDR1 SEHNR and CDR2 FQNEAQ (reference sequence). The CDR3 DNA is TGTGCCAGCAGCTCGCTCGAACAGGGACTAGCGGGAAACATTCAGTACTTC. This gives the protein CASSSLEQGLAGNIQYF.

The chain couples TRBV4-3 to TRBJ2-3, with 11 bases lining up with TRBD2. The CDR3 consists of 18 residues. The germline V gene encodes CDR1 LGHNA and CDR2 YSLEER. The ends lost 0 bases at V and 3 bases at J; junction bases unmatched: 8. The CDR3 sequence: CASSQDPTSSGGTDTQYF. In nucleotides, the CDR3 is TGCGCCAGCAGCCAAGATCCCACCTCTAGCGGGGGGACAGATACGCAGTATTTT.

The V gene is TRBV4-3, the J gene TRBJ2-1; 7 bases fit TRBD2. CDR3 length: 14 amino acids. V lost 4 bases and J lost 5; bases outside the gene matches: 5. CDR1 and CDR2 (germline): LGHNA, YSLEER. CDR3 residues: CASSRGGRDNEQFF. In DNA, the CDR3 is TGCGCCAGCAGCCGCGGGGGAAGGGACAATGAGCAGTTCTTC.

CDR3: CASRKGGGLYEQYF. The CDR3 DNA sequence: TGTGCCAGCAGGAAAGGAGGGGGCCTCTACGAGCAGTACTTC. The chain joins TRBV6-5 to TRBJ2-7; weak D call: TRBD1 (7 bases). The germline V gene encodes CDR1 MNHEY and CDR2 SVGAGI. CDR3 length: 14 residues. Trimming took 6 bases from V and 3 from J, leaving 15 bases between them.

Written as DNA, the CDR3 is TGTGCCAGCTCACTAATGAGCGGGGGTGCGACAGATACGCAGTATTTT. Protein: CASSLMSGGATDTQYF. The chain couples TRBV18 to TRBJ2-3, with TRBD2 matching over 8 bases. CDR1 is KGHSH, CDR2 LQKENI, per germline. With 4 bases clipped from V and 3 bases from J, the junction kept 9 bases outside the gene matches. The CDR3 contains 16 residues.

This clone was found a few times. The chain joins TRBV14 to TRBJ1-5, with 10 positions matching TRBD1. Per germline, CDR1 SGHDN and CDR2 FVKESK. The CDR3 has 15 amino acids. V was pared by 1 base and J by 7 bases, with 4 bases of the junction left unmatched. In nucleotides, the CDR3 is TGTGCCAGCAGCCAAGGACAGGGGGCTTGGCAGCCCCAGCATTTT. Amino acids: CASSQGQGAWQPQHF.

This clone was seen a few times. The chain recombines TRBV7-3 with TRBJ2-7; 9 positions agree with TRBD2. The length of the CDR3 is 15 residues. CDR1 is SGHTA and CDR2 is FQGTGA in the germline V gene. V lost 1 base and J lost 4; bases outside the gene matches: 5. CDR3 sequence reads: CASSLMAGGFYEQYF. CDR3 bases: TGTGCCAGCAGCTTAATGGCGGGGGGGTTTTACGAGCAGTACTTC.

As for this clone: At one of its ends the junction is not consistent with the germline gene, which may arise from a read error. The genes are TRBV5-4 and TRBJ1-5; 9 positions agree with TRBD1. Germline V CDR1 and CDR2: SGHNT, YYREEE (reference sequence). The length of the CDR3 is 15 residues. The CDR3 protein is CANSLGGTGHQPQHF. As DNA, the CDR3 is TGTGCCAACAGCTTGGGGGGGACAGGGCATCAGCCCCAGCATTTT.

The genes are TRBV19 and TRBJ1-2; D is uncertain. This CDR3 contains 11 residues. Germline CDR1 and CDR2: LNHDA and SQIVND (reference sequence). Trimming took off 6 bases at V and 8 bases at J, with 10 bases between the two ends. The CDR3 DNA follows: TGTGCCAGTAGCCGTCCCTTCGGCTACACCTTC. This gives the protein CASSRPFGYTF.

The genes are TRBV7-2 and TRBJ2-3; 13 nucleotides agree with TRBD2. Per germline, CDR1 SGHTA and CDR2 FQGNSA. CDR3 size: 15 residues. V trimming: 1 base; J trimming: 6 bases; junction bases outside the gene matches: 1. This CDR3 is CASSLGGLAGDTQYF. The CDR3 bases are TGTGCCAGCAGCTTAGGGGGACTAGCGGGGGATACGCAGTATTTT.

This chain joins TRBV7-9 and TRBJ1-2; possible D gene TRBD1, 5 bases. CDR1 and CDR2 (germline): SEHNR, FQNEAQ (reference sequence). The CDR3 covers 13 residues. V was shortened by 4 bases and J by 5 bases, with 11 bases between the two germline ends. CDR3 region: CASSYGGGYGYTF. The DNA of the CDR3 is TGTGCCAGCAGCTATGGGGGGGGATATGGCTACACCTTC. Together with reference TRBV7-9 and TRBJ1-2, the CDR3 gives the full variable domain: DTGVSQNPRHKITKRGQNVTFRCDPISEHNRLYWYRQTLGQGPEFLTYFQNEAQLEKSRLLSDRFSAERPKGSFSTLEIQRTEQGDSAMYLCASSYGGGYGYTFGSGTRLTVV.

This clone has a handful of counts. The chain couples TRBV5-4 to TRBJ2-1, with unresolved D. The CDR3 is 15 amino acids. Looked up from germline, CDR1 is SGHNT and CDR2 is YYREEE (reference sequence). V lost 0 bases and J 0 bases, leaving 7 bases between the germline ends. The chain's CDR3 is CASSLDTLSYNEQFF. The CDR3 DNA is TGTGCCAGCAGCTTGGACACCCTCTCCTACAATGAGCAGTTCTTC. The complete variable domain, with remaining parts taken from reference TRBV5-4 and TRBJ2-1, reads ETGVTQSPTHLIKTRGQQVTLRCSSQSGHNTVSWYQQALGQGPQFIFQYYREEENGRGNFPPRFSGLQFPNYSSELNVNALELDDSALYLCASSLDTLSYNEQFFGPGTRLTVL.

This clone was seen a few times. J is TRBJ1-5 and V is TRBV6-5; D is possibly TRBD1 (6 bases). Trimming left V 4 bases short and J 6 bases short, with 16 bases between. The germline V gene encodes CDR1 MNHEY and CDR2 SVGAGI. The CDR3 consists of 15 residues. The CDR3 bases are TGTGCCAGCAGTTCCCCCGACAGGTGGGGTCAGCCCCAGCATTTT. This encodes CASSSPDRWGQPQHF.